The rows below give T cell receptor beta chains drawn from one sample of a study of response to subunit inactivated influenza vaccine. In TCRdb, the RT-PCR reads were re-called with MiXCR into one record per CDR3 protein. Of under 500,000 distinct CDR3 sequences listed, approximately 10% are singletons. Sequenced here: PBMCs from blood, sampled 45 days after vaccination. The receptors were gathered from a man over 45 who received an inactivated influenza vaccine. CDR3s include the opening cysteine and the closing phenylalanine or tryptophan. A D gene is named only where the DNA matches it firmly. Clone size appears in some rows only: once, few, many, or a class for an expanded clone.

CDR3 protein: CAWTGTASNQPQHF
CDR3 DNA: TGTGCCTGGACTGGGACAGCTAGCAATCAGCCCCAGCATTTT
J gene: TRBJ1-5
clone size: .
V gene: TRBV30
D gene: TRBD1

CDR3 protein: CASSLLGVGNQPQHF
CDR3 DNA: TGTGCCAGCAGTTTATTAGGGGTGGGCAATCAGCCCCAGCATTTT
J gene: TRBJ1-5
clone size: .
V gene: TRBV28
D gene: .

CDR3 protein: CASSLTGFVAKNIQYF
CDR3 DNA: TGCGCCAGCAGCCTGACAGGCTTTGTAGCCAAAAACATTCAGTACTTC
J gene: TRBJ2-4
clone size: many
V gene: TRBV5-1
D gene: .

CDR3 protein: CATSATGLAPVPSDEQFF
CDR3 DNA: TGTGCCACCAGTGCAACGGGACTAGCGCCTGTTCCCTCGGATGAGCAGTTCTTC
J gene: TRBJ2-1
clone size: .
V gene: TRBV24-1
D gene: TRBD2

CDR3 protein: CASSDSGQKTGNTIYF
CDR3 DNA: TGCGCCAGCAGTGATAGTGGACAGAAGACTGGAAACACCATATATTTT
J gene: TRBJ1-3
clone size: once
V gene: TRBV10-1
D gene: .

CDR3 protein: CASSEASRGSPLHF
CDR3 DNA: TGTGCCAGCAGTGAGGCGAGCCGGGGTTCACCCCTCCACTTT
J gene: TRBJ1-6
clone size: .
V gene: TRBV6-4
D gene: .

CDR3 protein: CASSSGALGEQYF
CDR3 DNA: TGTGCCAGCAGCTCAGGGGCCTTGGGTGAGCAGTACTTC
J gene: TRBJ2-7
clone size: .
V gene: TRBV7-2
D gene: .

CDR3 protein: CASSLSRGMNEQYF
CDR3 DNA: TGTGCCAGCAGTTTATCCAGGGGCATGAACGAGCAGTACTTC
J gene: TRBJ2-7
clone size: .
V gene: TRBV27
D gene: .

CDR3 protein: CASSYTQDLPHHNEQFF
CDR3 DNA: TGTGCCAGCAGTTACACCCAGGACCTACCCCACCACAATGAGCAGTTCTTC
J gene: TRBJ2-1
clone size: many
V gene: TRBV6-5
D gene: .

CDR3 protein: CASSLLSGQYF
CDR3 DNA: TGTGCCAGCAGCTTGCTGTCCGGACAGTACTTC
J gene: TRBJ2-4
clone size: few
V gene: TRBV5-5
D gene: .

CDR3 protein: CASSQFSGGASETQYF
CDR3 DNA: TGTGCCAGCAGCCAGTTTAGCGGGGGGGCCTCAGAGACCCAGTACTTC
J gene: TRBJ2-5
clone size: .
V gene: TRBV3-1
D gene: TRBD2

CDR3 protein: CASSLDLAGGFEQYF
CDR3 DNA: TGTGCCAGCAGCTTAGACCTAGCGGGAGGGTTCGAGCAGTACTTC
J gene: TRBJ2-7
clone size: few
V gene: TRBV11-2
D gene: TRBD2

CDR3 protein: CASSLRAGGENEQYF
CDR3 DNA: TGTGCCAGCAGCTTAAGAGCGGGAGGGGAGAATGAGCAGTACTTC
J gene: TRBJ2-7
clone size: many
V gene: TRBV7-9
D gene: TRBD2

CDR3 protein: CSARADRDIGNQPQHF
CDR3 DNA: TGCAGTGCTAGAGCCGACCGGGACATCGGAAATCAGCCCCAGCATTTT
J gene: TRBJ1-5
clone size: .
V gene: TRBV20-1
D gene: .

CDR3 protein: CSAIPSGGPYNEQFF
CDR3 DNA: TGCAGTGCTATTCCTAGCGGGGGGCCCTACAATGAGCAGTTCTTC
J gene: TRBJ2-1
clone size: many
V gene: TRBV20-1
D gene: TRBD2

CDR3 protein: CASSLDGSSYEQYF
CDR3 DNA: TGCGCCAGCAGCTTGGATGGCAGCTCCTACGAGCAGTACTTC
J gene: TRBJ2-7
clone size: many
V gene: TRBV5-1
D gene: .

CDR3 protein: CASSQDLGGEYNEQFF
CDR3 DNA: TGCGCCAGCAGCCAAGATTTGGGCGGGGAGTACAATGAGCAGTTCTTC
J gene: TRBJ2-1
clone size: few
V gene: TRBV4-3
D gene: .

CDR3 protein: CASRPLDHEQFF
CDR3 DNA: TGTGCCAGCAGGCCCCTAGATCATGAGCAGTTCTTC
J gene: TRBJ2-1
clone size: few
V gene: TRBV2
D gene: .

CDR3 protein: CASSEYRGPGELFF
CDR3 DNA: TGTGCCAGCAGCGAGTACAGGGGTCCCGGGGAGCTGTTTTTT
J gene: TRBJ2-2
clone size: .
V gene: TRBV3-1
D gene: TRBD1

CDR3 protein: CASSLPSVTEAFF
CDR3 DNA: TGTGCCAGCAGTCTTCCGTCGGTTACTGAAGCTTTCTTT
J gene: TRBJ1-1
clone size: .
V gene: TRBV7-2
D gene: .

CDR3 protein: CASSLSTSGETQYF
CDR3 DNA: TGTGCCAGCAGTTTGAGTACCTCGGGGGAGACCCAGTACTTC
J gene: TRBJ2-5
clone size: few
V gene: TRBV12-3/TRBV12-4
D gene: .

CDR3 protein: CASSSGGSGIFGELFF
CDR3 DNA: TGTGCCAGCAGCTCCGGTGGTAGCGGGATCTTCGGGGAGCTGTTTTTT
J gene: TRBJ2-2
clone size: .
V gene: TRBV7-8
D gene: TRBD2

CDR3 protein: CSVETARAKNIQYF
CDR3 DNA: TGCAGCGTTGAGACAGCGCGAGCCAAAAACATTCAGTACTTC
J gene: TRBJ2-4
clone size: few
V gene: TRBV29-1
D gene: .

CDR3 protein: CASSRRLAGVSEQYF
CDR3 DNA: TGTGCCAGCAGCCGCAGACTAGCGGGAGTATCCGAGCAGTACTTC
J gene: TRBJ2-7
clone size: .
V gene: TRBV7-2
D gene: TRBD2

CDR3 protein: CSASDGQGYIRNLYNEQFF
CDR3 DNA: TGCAGTGCTAGTGATGGACAGGGTTATATCCGGAACCTTTACAATGAGCAGTTCTTC
J gene: TRBJ2-1
clone size: few
V gene: TRBV20-1
D gene: TRBD1

CDR3 protein: CASRSGLAGLDTGELFF
CDR3 DNA: TGTGCCAGCAGATCGGGACTAGCGGGATTGGACACCGGGGAGCTGTTTTTT
J gene: TRBJ2-2
clone size: many
V gene: TRBV6-1
D gene: TRBD2

CDR3 protein: CATSRDRQPNSPLHF
CDR3 DNA: TGTGCCACCAGCAGAGATAGGCAGCCTAATTCACCCCTCCACTTT
J gene: TRBJ1-6
clone size: many
V gene: TRBV15
D gene: .

CDR3 protein: CSANLAGEGKETQYF
CDR3 DNA: TGCAGTGCCAACCTAGCGGGAGAGGGAAAGGAGACCCAGTACTTC
J gene: TRBJ2-5
clone size: few
V gene: TRBV20-1
D gene: TRBD2

CDR3 protein: CASSTKTGEFYNEQFF
CDR3 DNA: TGTGCTAGCAGCACTAAGACAGGGGAGTTCTACAATGAGCAGTTCTTC
J gene: TRBJ2-1
clone size: .
V gene: TRBV7-7
D gene: TRBD1

CDR3 protein: CASSLSGGSNTEAFF
CDR3 DNA: TGTGCCAGCAGCCTTAGCGGGGGATCGAACACTGAAGCTTTCTTT
J gene: TRBJ1-1
clone size: .
V gene: TRBV9
D gene: .

CDR3 protein: CSARDLPRAFF
CDR3 DNA: TGCAGTGCTAGAGATCTACCAAGAGCTTTCTTT
J gene: TRBJ1-1
clone size: .
V gene: TRBV20-1
D gene: .

CDR3 protein: CASSPSLDQPQHF
CDR3 DNA: TGTGCCAGCAGCCCGTCACTGGATCAGCCCCAGCATTTT
J gene: TRBJ1-5
clone size: .
V gene: TRBV7-2
D gene: .

CDR3 protein: CASSHFGQGDEKLFF
CDR3 DNA: TGTGCCAGCAGTCATTTCGGACAGGGCGATGAAAAACTGTTTTTT
J gene: TRBJ1-4
clone size: few
V gene: TRBV6-2/TRBV6-3
D gene: TRBD1

CDR3 protein: CASSKEPGLNTGELFF
CDR3 DNA: TGTGCCAGCAGCAAAGAGCCGGGGCTAAACACCGGGGAGCTGTTTTTT
J gene: TRBJ2-2
clone size: few
V gene: TRBV21-1
D gene: .

CDR3 protein: CSAPSPGTYEQYF
CDR3 DNA: TGCAGTGCCCCGAGTCCGGGGACCTACGAGCAGTACTTC
J gene: TRBJ2-7
clone size: .
V gene: TRBV20-1
D gene: .

CDR3 protein: CSASVGAGGRYNEQFF
CDR3 DNA: TGCAGTGCTAGTGTCGGAGCGGGGGGCCGGTACAATGAGCAGTTCTTC
J gene: TRBJ2-1
clone size: many
V gene: TRBV20-1
D gene: TRBD2

CDR3 protein: CSAADSSSYNEQFF
CDR3 DNA: TGCAGTGCTGCGGACAGCAGCTCCTACAATGAGCAGTTCTTC
J gene: TRBJ2-1
clone size: .
V gene: TRBV20-1
D gene: .

CDR3 protein: CASSRQGNEQFF
CDR3 DNA: TGCGCCAGCAGCCGCCAGGGTAATGAGCAGTTCTTC
J gene: TRBJ2-1
clone size: many
V gene: TRBV5-1
D gene: .

CDR3 protein: CASSLVLAGVSYNEQFF
CDR3 DNA: TGCGCCAGCAGCTTGGTGCTAGCGGGGGTCTCCTACAATGAGCAGTTCTTC
J gene: TRBJ2-1
clone size: .
V gene: TRBV5-1
D gene: TRBD2

CDR3 protein: CASSQSAYGDTQYF
CDR3 DNA: TGTGCCAGCAGCCAATCAGCCTATGGAGATACGCAGTATTTT
J gene: TRBJ2-3
clone size: few
V gene: TRBV7-9
D gene: .

CDR3 protein: CASSLGLFNTGELFF
CDR3 DNA: TGTGCCAGCAGCTTAGGATTGTTCAACACCGGGGAGCTGTTTTTT
J gene: TRBJ2-2
clone size: many
V gene: TRBV7-2
D gene: .

CDR3 protein: CAISGSGTTEAFF
CDR3 DNA: TGTGCCATCAGTGGCTCAGGGACCACTGAAGCTTTCTTT
J gene: TRBJ1-1
clone size: many
V gene: TRBV10-3
D gene: .

CDR3 protein: CASTGRGVGGVQFF
CDR3 DNA: TGTGCCAGCACCGGTAGGGGTGTGGGGGGCGTGCAGTTCTTC
J gene: TRBJ2-1
clone size: .
V gene: TRBV9
D gene: .

CDR3 protein: CASSFKADSSYEQYF
CDR3 DNA: TGTGCCAGCAGCTTTAAGGCGGACAGCTCCTACGAGCAGTACTTC
J gene: TRBJ2-7
clone size: .
V gene: TRBV7-2
D gene: .

CDR3 protein: CSVRKVTSEGMEFF
CDR3 DNA: TGCAGCGTACGAAAGGTAACTAGCGAAGGTATGGAGTTCTTC
J gene: TRBJ2-1
clone size: many
V gene: TRBV29-1
D gene: TRBD2

CDR3 protein: CSATNRGRGAFF
CDR3 DNA: TGCAGTGCTACGAACCGGGGGCGCGGGGCTTTCTTT
J gene: TRBJ1-1
clone size: many
V gene: TRBV20-1
D gene: .

CDR3 protein: CSAHIGRGGEETQYF
CDR3 DNA: TGCAGTGCCCACATTGGGAGGGGAGGTGAAGAGACCCAGTACTTC
J gene: TRBJ2-5
clone size: .
V gene: TRBV20-1
D gene: TRBD2

CDR3 protein: CASSYGLAGGSEQYF
CDR3 DNA: TGTGCCAGCAGTTATGGACTAGCGGGAGGGTCCGAGCAGTACTTC
J gene: TRBJ2-7
clone size: .
V gene: TRBV6-5
D gene: TRBD2

CDR3 protein: CSAGGGRLAGSYEQYF
CDR3 DNA: TGCAGTGCTGGAGGGGGGAGACTAGCGGGGAGCTACGAGCAGTACTTC
J gene: TRBJ2-7
clone size: .
V gene: TRBV20-1
D gene: TRBD2

CDR3 protein: CASSPPHGYSEQYF
CDR3 DNA: TGTGCCAGCAGCCCTCCCCACGGGTATTCCGAGCAGTACTTC
J gene: TRBJ2-7
clone size: few
V gene: TRBV7-9
D gene: .

CDR3 protein: CASSHDTGELFF
CDR3 DNA: TGTGCCAGCAGCCACGACACCGGGGAGCTGTTTTTT
J gene: TRBJ2-2
clone size: few
V gene: TRBV3-1
D gene: .

CDR3 protein: CASSSGRRENIQYF
CDR3 DNA: TGTGCCAGCAGTTCCGGACGACGCGAAAACATTCAGTACTTC
J gene: TRBJ2-4
clone size: .
V gene: TRBV12-3/TRBV12-4
D gene: .

CDR3 protein: CSATIAGPKGEQFF
CDR3 DNA: TGCAGTGCTACGATAGCGGGGCCAAAGGGTGAGCAGTTCTTC
J gene: TRBJ2-1
clone size: many
V gene: TRBV20-1
D gene: TRBD2

CDR3 protein: CASSTGQGISGNTIYF
CDR3 DNA: TGTGCCAGCAGTACGGGACAGGGGATCTCTGGAAACACCATATATTTT
J gene: TRBJ1-3
clone size: few
V gene: TRBV12-3/TRBV12-4
D gene: TRBD1